This T cell receptor (beta chain) comes out of a study of blood T cell repertoires in COVID-19. Study-level background: COVID-19 samples, acute and convalescent, were from the United States, Italy and Spain. The cDNA or gDNA used as material had been derived from T cells, B-cell-depleted T cells, or PBMCs.

In the authors' workflow: Amplification of reference gene primers provided the estimated nucleated cell counts. Generated by immunoSEQ multiplex PCR, the TCRdb table keeps only in-frame clones and is missing some. V and J calls plus clone size are reproduced from that table; the DNA served to infer D and trimming. Here the sample spans 55,000 to 65,000 clones, roughly 87% being singletons. This clone was counted once. CDR1 MDHEN and CDR2 SYDVKM come from the germline V gene. This CDR3 comprises 18 residues. The V and J ends lost 4 bases and 5 bases, in that order; junction bases with no gene match: 14.

The gene calls are TRBV28 and TRBJ2-5; 12 positions match TRBD1. The sequence derives from a human donor with acute or convalescent COVID-19. The donor label of this sample is uncertain. The specimen was peripheral blood. CDR3 sequence reads: CASSSGTGGTPAGETQYF. DNA of the CDR3: TGTGCCAGCAGTTCGGGGACAGGGGGCACCCCGGCCGGGGAGACCCAGTACTTC.